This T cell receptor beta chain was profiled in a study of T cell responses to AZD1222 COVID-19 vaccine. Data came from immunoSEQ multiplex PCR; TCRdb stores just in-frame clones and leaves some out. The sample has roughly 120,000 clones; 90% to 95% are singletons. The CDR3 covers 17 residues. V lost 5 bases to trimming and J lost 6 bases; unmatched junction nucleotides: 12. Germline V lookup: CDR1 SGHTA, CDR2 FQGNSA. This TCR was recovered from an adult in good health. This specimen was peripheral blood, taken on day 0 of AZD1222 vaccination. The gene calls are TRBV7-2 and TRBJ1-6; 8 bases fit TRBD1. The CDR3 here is CASSPLQGAGGNSPLHF. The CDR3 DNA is TGTGCCAGCAGCCCGCTTCAGGGGGCGGGAGGTAATTCACCCCTCCACTTT.